This T cell receptor (beta chain) derives from a study of blood T cell repertoires in COVID-19. Study background: Acute-phase and convalescent COVID-19 samples originated in the United States, Italy and Spain. PBMCs, B-cell-depleted T cells, or T cells provided the cDNA or gDNA that made up the material.

Generated by immunoSEQ multiplex PCR, the TCRdb table keeps only in-frame clones and is missing some. The sample includes around 250,000 clones, around four fifths of them seen just once. CDR1 KGHSH and CDR2 LQKENI come from the germline V gene. Trimming stripped 3 bases from V and 0 bases from J, with 21 bases between. The CDR3 is made up of 19 amino acids. What was sequenced was peripheral blood. This receptor was taken from a man aged 40-50 years with active or convalescent COVID-19. The chain carries TRBV18 and TRBJ2-1; possible D gene TRBD2, 6 bases. Here the CDR3 DNA reads TGTGCCAGCTCACCCAATATTGCCGGGACTTCAAGCTCCTACAATGAGCAGTTCTTC. This sequence encodes CASSPNIAGTSSSYNEQFF.